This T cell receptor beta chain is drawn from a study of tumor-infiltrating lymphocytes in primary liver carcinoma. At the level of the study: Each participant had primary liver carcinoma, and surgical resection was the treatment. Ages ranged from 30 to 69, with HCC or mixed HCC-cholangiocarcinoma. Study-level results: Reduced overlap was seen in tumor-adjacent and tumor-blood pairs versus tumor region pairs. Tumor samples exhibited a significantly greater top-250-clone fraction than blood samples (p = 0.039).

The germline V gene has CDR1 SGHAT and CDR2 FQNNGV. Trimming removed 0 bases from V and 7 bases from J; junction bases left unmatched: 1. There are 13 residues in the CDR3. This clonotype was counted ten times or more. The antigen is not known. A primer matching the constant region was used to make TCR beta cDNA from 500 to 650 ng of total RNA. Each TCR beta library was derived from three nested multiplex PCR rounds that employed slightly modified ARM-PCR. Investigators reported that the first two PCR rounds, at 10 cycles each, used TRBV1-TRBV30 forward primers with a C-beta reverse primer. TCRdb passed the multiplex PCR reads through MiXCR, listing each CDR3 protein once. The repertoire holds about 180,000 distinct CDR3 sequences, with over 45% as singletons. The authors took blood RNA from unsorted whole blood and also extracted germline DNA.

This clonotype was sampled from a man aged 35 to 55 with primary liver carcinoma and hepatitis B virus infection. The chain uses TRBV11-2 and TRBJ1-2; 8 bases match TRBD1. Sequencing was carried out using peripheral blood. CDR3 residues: CASSLDRGPGYTF. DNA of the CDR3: TGTGCCAGCAGCTTAGACAGGGGGCCTGGCTACACCTTC.